This T cell receptor (beta chain) was retrieved from a study of CD8 T cells in Susac syndrome. RNA in amounts of roughly 0.5 to 1 ug was reverse transcribed with random hexamers. TCRdb fed the immunoSEQ multiplex PCR reads into MiXCR, producing one record per CDR3 protein. The sample contains 180,000 or so distinct CDR3 sequences, about 93% of which appear only once. CDR3 length: 15 amino acids. Germline V gene lookup returns CDR1 MDHEN and CDR2 SYDVKM. Trimming stripped 5 bases from V and 3 bases from J, with 16 bases between. The sequencing input was CD4+ T cells from PBMCs. The J gene is TRBJ1-1, the V gene TRBV28, with no clear D. The sequence was obtained from a human donor in good health. The CDR3 reads CASSPSRPLDTEAFF. CDR3 sequence (DNA): TGTGCCAGCAGTCCATCCAGGCCGCTGGACACTGAAGCTTTCTTT. Full variable domain (remainder filled in from reference TRBV28 and TRBJ1-1): DVKVTQSSRYLVKRTGEKVFLECVQDMDHENMFWYRQDPGLGLRLIYFSYDVKMKEKGDIPEGYSVSREKKERFSLILESASTNQTSMYLCASSPSRPLDTEAFFGQGTRLTVV.